This TCR beta chain was retrieved from a study of cytotoxic CD8 clonotypes in ibrutinib-treated CLL. The overall study: Investigators reported some 24 partial and 2 complete responses; after median roughly 70 months, roughly 14 patients remained remitted and about twelve progressed.

Germline CDR1 reads ENHRY; CDR2 reads SYGVKD. Trimming shortened V by 10 bases and J by 4 bases, and 20 bases separated the two germline ends. CDR3 size: 15 residues. Deep sequencing aimed at 1 in 200,000 to 1 in 1 million T cells' resolution. Repertoires were generated with immunoSEQ multiplex PCR, while TCRdb's copy carries only in-frame clones and drops some. The sample holds around 310,000 clones; almost 80% are singletons and the top ten take more than 6%. As for this clone: Its antigen remains unidentified.

Notes on the study in general: Public clonotypes were rare and shrank or held steady on treatment.

Sample: PBMCs, taken before ibrutinib treatment. The source of this sequence is a human donor with chronic lymphocytic leukemia. The chain has TRBV10-3 and TRBJ2-1; tentative D call: TRBD2 (5 bases). The CDR3 spells CATSGLRGKYNEQFF. The DNA of the CDR3 is TGTGCCACCTCGGGCCTACGGGGAAAATACAATGAGCAGTTCTTC.